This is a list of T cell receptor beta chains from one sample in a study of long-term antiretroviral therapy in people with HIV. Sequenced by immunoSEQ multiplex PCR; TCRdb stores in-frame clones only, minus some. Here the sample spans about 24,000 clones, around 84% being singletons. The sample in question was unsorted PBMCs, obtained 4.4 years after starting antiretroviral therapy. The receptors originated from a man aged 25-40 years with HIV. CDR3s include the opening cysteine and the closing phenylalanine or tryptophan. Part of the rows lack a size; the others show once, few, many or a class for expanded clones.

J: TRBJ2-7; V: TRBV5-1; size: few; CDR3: CASSLSGSESYEQYF
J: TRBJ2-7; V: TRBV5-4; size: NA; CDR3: CASSLAVSYEQYF
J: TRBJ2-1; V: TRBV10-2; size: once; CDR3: CASSATGRRGVDEQFF
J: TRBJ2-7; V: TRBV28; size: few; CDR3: CASSSTGGESYEQYF
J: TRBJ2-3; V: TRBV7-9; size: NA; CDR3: CASSPRTDTQYF
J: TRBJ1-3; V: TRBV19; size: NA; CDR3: CASSRGLSDPDTIYF
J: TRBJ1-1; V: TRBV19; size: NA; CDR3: CASSIGRSALAGAFF
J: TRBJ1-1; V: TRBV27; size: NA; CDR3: CASSLRSGPWTLNTEAFF
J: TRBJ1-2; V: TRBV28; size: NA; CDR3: CASSSPGRWEHGYTF
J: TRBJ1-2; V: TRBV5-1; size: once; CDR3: CASSGTGYGYTF
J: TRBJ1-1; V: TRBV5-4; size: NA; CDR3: CASSFPAGGEAFF
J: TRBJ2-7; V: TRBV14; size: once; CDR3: CASSRGRTDRGRYEQYF
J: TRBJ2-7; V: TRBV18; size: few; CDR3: CASSPRSEQYF
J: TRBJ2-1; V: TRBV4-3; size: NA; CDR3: CASSQEGSAGVQFF
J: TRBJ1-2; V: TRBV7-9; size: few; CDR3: CASSPPGGFGYTF
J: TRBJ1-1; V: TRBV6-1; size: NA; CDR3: CASIRDRGLNTEAFF
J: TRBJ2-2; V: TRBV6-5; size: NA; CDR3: CASRAGTNTGELFF
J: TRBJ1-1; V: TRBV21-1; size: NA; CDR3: CASSRRWKPANNTEAFF
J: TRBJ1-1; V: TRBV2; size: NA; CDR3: CASSELFKGTEAFF
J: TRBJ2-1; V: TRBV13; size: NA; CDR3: CASSYRDRAVDEQFF
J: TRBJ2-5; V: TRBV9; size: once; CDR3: CASSVDTAQETQYF
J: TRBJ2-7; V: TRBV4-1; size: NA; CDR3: CASSQGYGYEQYF
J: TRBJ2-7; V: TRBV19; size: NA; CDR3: CASSTWTGDEQYF
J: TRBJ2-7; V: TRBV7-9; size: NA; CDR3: CASSLSGREDEQYF
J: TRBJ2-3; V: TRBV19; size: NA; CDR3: CASSIITADTQYF
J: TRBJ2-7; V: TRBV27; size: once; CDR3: CASSLDRESRQYF
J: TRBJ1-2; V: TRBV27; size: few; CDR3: CASRPRQMNYGYTF
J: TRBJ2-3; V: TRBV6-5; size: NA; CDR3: CASSSSGSLADTQYF
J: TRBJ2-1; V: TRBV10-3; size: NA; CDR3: CAISPNNEQFF
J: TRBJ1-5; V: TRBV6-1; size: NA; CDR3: CASSVSTGGDQPQHF
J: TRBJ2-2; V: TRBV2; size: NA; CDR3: CASSEVIGLGELFF
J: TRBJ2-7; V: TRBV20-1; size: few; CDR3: CSAGVSEQYF
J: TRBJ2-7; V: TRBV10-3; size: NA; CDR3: CAISEGGGGSGYEQYF
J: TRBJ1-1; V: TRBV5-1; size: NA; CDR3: CASSLSRGTEAFF
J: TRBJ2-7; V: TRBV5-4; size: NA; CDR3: CASSLVSQGGYEQYF
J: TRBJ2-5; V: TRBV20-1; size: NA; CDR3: CSARPQETQYF
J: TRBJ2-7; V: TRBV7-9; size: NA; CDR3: CASSYVGGAGSEQYF
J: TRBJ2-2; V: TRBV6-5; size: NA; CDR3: CASSYATGELFF
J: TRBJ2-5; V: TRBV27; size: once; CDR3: CASSFWGQHGETQYF
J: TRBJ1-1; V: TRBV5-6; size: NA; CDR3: CASSWGTGGNTEAFF
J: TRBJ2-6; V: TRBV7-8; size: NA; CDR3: CASSPGLAGGPGANVLTF
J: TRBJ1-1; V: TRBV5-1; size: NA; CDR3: CASSLALTGEIEAFF
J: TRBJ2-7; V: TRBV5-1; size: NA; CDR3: CASSPSHGTGLYEQYF
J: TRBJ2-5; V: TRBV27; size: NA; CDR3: CASSLRTAGEETQYF
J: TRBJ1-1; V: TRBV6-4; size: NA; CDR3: CASAPPRHRVPLWTEAFF
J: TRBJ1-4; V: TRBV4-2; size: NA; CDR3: CASSRGAEKLFF
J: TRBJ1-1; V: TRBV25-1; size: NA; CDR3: CASSEVTRDEAFF
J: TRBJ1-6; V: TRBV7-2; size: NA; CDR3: CASSLTGGSSPLHF
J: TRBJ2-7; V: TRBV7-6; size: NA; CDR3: CASSLRETSYEQYF
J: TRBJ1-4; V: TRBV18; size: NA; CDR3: CASSPSEKLFF
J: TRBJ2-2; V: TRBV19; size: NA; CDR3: CASSGPSGRITGELFF
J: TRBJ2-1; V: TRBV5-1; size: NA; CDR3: CASSLNGMGDEQFF
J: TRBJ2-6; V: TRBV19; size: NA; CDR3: CASSIGARGLLWGANVLTF